This T cell receptor (beta chain) derives from a study of T cells in Graves' hyperthyroidism and ophthalmopathy. Findings of the study overall: Ophthalmopathy and stable hyperthyroidism were separated by a 13 V-J model.

Many counts were recorded for this clonotype. Its cognate antigen is unknown. Germline CDR1 reads LNHNV; CDR2 reads YYDKDF (reference sequence). The V end was cut by 1 base, the J end by 0 bases, with 9 bases between. This CDR3 is built from 16 residues. TCR beta CDR3 regions were amplified from RNA. RT-PCR in the first round (using the HTBI primer set) targeted the TCR CDR3. In TCRdb, the multiplex PCR reads were re-called with MiXCR into one record per CDR3 protein. The sample consists of around 390,000 distinct CDR3 sequences, around 15% of them appearing once. The receptor's source is a woman aged 30 to 39 with Graves' ophthalmopathy. Material: blood. The rearrangement links TRBV15 to TRBJ2-2; either TRBD1 or TRBD2 may supply D (5 bases each). CDR3 sequence reads: CATSRGGLANTGELFF. CDR3 DNA: TGTGCCACCAGCAGAGGGGGGTTAGCGAACACCGGGGAGCTGTTTTTT.